The 4 T cell receptor beta chains presented below share a single source sample, sequenced in a study of identical twins. TCRdb re-derived calls from the 5' RACE reads in MiXCR, one entry per CDR3 protein. The sample lists about 260,000 distinct CDR3 sequences, around 7% occurring once. The sample was also reused in another study, on yellow fever vaccine responses in identical twins.

Sequencing was carried out using memory (CD45RO+) T cells sorted from blood. These receptors were taken from a woman younger than 35 in good health.

This clonotype was recorded many times. The CDR3 coding sequence is TGTGCCAGCAGTTACCGGGACAGGGACACCGGGGAGCTGTTTTTT. It translates to CASSYRDRDTGELFF. V gene TRBV6-5 combines with J gene TRBJ2-2, with 9 bases aligning to TRBD1. Germline V gene lookup returns CDR1 MNHEY and CDR2 SVGAGI. Germline trimming cut 2 bases from V and 3 bases from J; bases unmatched to any gene: 1. The CDR3 has 15 amino acids.

This clonotype has more than one count but fewer than ten. This sequence joins TRBV11-2 and TRBJ1-1; tentative D call: TRBD1 (6 bases). The CDR3 loop spans 14 amino acids. Germline V gene lookup returns CDR1 SGHAT and CDR2 FQNNGV. Trimming left V 6 bases short and J 2 bases short, with 13 bases between. CDR3 amino acids: CASRAGTKNTEAFF. Written as DNA, the CDR3 is TGTGCCAGCAGGGCCGGGACAAAAAACACTGAAGCTTTCTTT.

This clonotype was seen more than once but under ten times. V gene TRBV5-6 combines with J gene TRBJ2-1; 8 bases fit TRBD2. Germline values: CDR1 SGHDT, CDR2 YYEEEE. CDR3 length: 12 amino acids. With V trimmed by 4 bases and J by 12 bases, 6 bases remained unmatched. For the CDR3, the DNA is TGTGCCAGCAGCCCCCGGGCGGGAGGGCAGTTCTTC. It specifies CASSPRAGGQFF.

This clonotype was counted many times. V and J are TRBV29-1 and TRBJ2-1, with 12 bases identical to TRBD1. Per germline, CDR1 SQVTM and CDR2 ANQGSEA. The CDR3 spans 17 residues. J lost 9 bases, V lost 0 bases, and 12 bases had no gene match. The DNA for the CDR3 is TGCAGCGTTGAAGACCGAACCGGGACAGGGGGCGGTTTTGAGCAGTTCTTC. Protein sequence: CSVEDRTGTGGGFEQFF.